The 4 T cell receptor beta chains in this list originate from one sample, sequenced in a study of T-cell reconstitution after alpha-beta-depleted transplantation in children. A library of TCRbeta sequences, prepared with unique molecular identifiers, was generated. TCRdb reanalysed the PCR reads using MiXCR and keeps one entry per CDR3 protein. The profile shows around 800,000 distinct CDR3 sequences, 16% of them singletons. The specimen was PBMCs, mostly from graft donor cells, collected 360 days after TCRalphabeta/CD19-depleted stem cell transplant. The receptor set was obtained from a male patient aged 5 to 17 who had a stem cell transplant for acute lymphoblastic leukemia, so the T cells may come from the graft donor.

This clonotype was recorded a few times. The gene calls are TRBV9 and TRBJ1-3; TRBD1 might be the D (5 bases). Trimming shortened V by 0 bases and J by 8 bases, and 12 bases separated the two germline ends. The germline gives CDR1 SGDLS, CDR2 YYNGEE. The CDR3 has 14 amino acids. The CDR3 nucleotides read TGTGCCAGCAGCGTAGCCGGTCAGGGACACACCATATATTTT. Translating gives CASSVAGQGHTIYF.

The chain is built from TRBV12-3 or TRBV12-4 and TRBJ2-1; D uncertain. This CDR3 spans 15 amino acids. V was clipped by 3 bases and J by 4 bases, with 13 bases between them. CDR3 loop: CASSLQSGQYNEQFF. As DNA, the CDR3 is TGTGCCAGCAGTTTGCAGTCAGGCCAATACAATGAGCAGTTCTTC.

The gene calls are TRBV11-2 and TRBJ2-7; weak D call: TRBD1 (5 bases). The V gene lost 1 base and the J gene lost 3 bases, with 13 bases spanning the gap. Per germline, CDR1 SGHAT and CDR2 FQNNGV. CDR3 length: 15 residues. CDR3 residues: CASSLVNRRVYEQYF. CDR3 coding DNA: TGTGCCAGCAGCTTAGTTAATCGCAGGGTCTACGAGCAGTACTTC.

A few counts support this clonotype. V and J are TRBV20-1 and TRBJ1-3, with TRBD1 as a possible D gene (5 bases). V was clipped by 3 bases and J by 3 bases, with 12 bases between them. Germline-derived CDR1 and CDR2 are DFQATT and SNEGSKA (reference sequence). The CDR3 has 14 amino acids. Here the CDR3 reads CSASARGIGNTIYF. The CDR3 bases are TGCAGTGCTAGCGCCCGGGGCATTGGAAACACCATATATTTT.